These 16 T cell receptor beta chains originate from one sample sequenced in a study of neoadjuvant nivolumab and ipilimumab in lung cancer. The protocol was immunoSEQ multiplex PCR, while the TCRdb copy is restricted to in-frame clones and leaves out a portion. The sample records 25,000 to 30,000 clones, about 70% being singletons. This material consisted of tumor tissue, taken after neoadjuvant nivolumab, alone or with ipilimumab, at or shortly before surgery. The source of these receptors is an adult with non-small cell lung cancer.

In DNA form, the CDR3 reads TGTGCCAGCGGCCGGGCCGGCACAGATACGCAGTATTTT. Translating it yields CASGRAGTDTQYF. The chain employs TRBV5-8 and TRBJ2-3, with D hard to call. The germline gives CDR1 SGHTS, CDR2 YDEGEE. V dropped 7 bases and J dropped 1 base, with 10 bases sitting between them. The CDR3 is 13 residues long.

V is TRBV6-5 and J is TRBJ2-7; TRBD1 matches 9 bases. Germline trimming cut 5 bases from V and 12 bases from J; bases unmatched to any gene: 8. CDR3 length: 12 amino acids. Germline-derived CDR1 and CDR2 are MNHEY and SVGAGI. DNA for the CDR3: TGTGCCAGCAGTCACGACGGGACAGGGACGTACTTC. This encodes CASSHDGTGTYF.

V gene TRBV6-5 combines with J gene TRBJ2-7; 10 positions match TRBD1. There are 15 residues in the CDR3. V lost 3 bases to trimming and J lost 4 bases; unmatched junction nucleotides: 6. The germline V gene has CDR1 MNHEY and CDR2 SVGAGI. The CDR3 loop is CASSYARDRGYEQYF. In DNA, the CDR3 is TGTGCCAGCAGTTATGCCCGGGACAGGGGTTACGAGCAGTACTTC.

The table lists this clone with a count of one. This sequence joins TRBV7-9 and TRBJ2-6, with 7 nucleotides matching TRBD1. Germline CDR1 and CDR2: SEHNR and FQNEAQ (reference sequence). V dropped 1 base and J dropped 0; count of bases not matched to a gene: 3. CDR3 length equals 17 residues. CDR3: CASSLGQGRSGANVLTF. The CDR3 nucleotides are TGTGCCAGCAGCTTAGGACAGGGACGCTCTGGGGCCAACGTCCTGACTTTC. The full variable domain, in which reference TRBV7-9 and TRBJ2-6 provide the parts outside the CDR3, is DTGVSQNPRHKITKRGQNVTFRCDPISEHNRLYWYRQTLGQGPEFLTYFQNEAQLEKSRLLSDRFSAERPKGSFSTLEIQRTEQGDSAMYLCASSLGQGRSGANVLTFGAGSRLTVL.

This chain joins TRBV6-1 and TRBJ2-7; 10 nucleotides match TRBD2. V was pared by 7 bases and J by 7 bases, with 4 bases of the junction left unmatched. CDR1 and CDR2 from the germline V gene are MNHNS and SASEGT. This CDR3 is 12 amino acids long. CDR3 amino acids: CASTFSGGEQYF. DNA for the CDR3: TGTGCCAGCACCTTTAGCGGGGGGGAGCAGTACTTC.

DNA for the CDR3: TGTGCCAGCAGCTATAGCTCCCAAATGGGCGGAGGCTACAATGAGCAGTTCTTC. It is translated as CASSYSSQMGGGYNEQFF. The chain links TRBV9 to TRBJ2-1, with D possibly TRBD2 on 5 matching bases. V lost 4 bases to trimming and J lost 3 bases, with 23 bases between them. Germline assignment: CDR1 SGDLS and CDR2 YYNGEE. The CDR3 length is 18 residues. Supplemented by reference TRBV9 and TRBJ2-1, the full variable domain reads DSGVTQTPKHLITATGQRVTLRCSPRSGDLSVYWYQQSLDQGLQFLIQYYNGEERAKGNILERFSAQQFPDLHSELNLSSLELGDSALYFCASSYSSQMGGGYNEQFFGPGTRLTVL.

This clone was observed a handful of times. V is TRBV6-1 and J is TRBJ2-5, with TRBD2 as a possible D gene (5 bases). CDR1 and CDR2 from the germline V gene are MNHNS and SASEGT. The V gene lost 6 bases and the J gene lost 3 bases, with 11 bases spanning the gap. The CDR3 extends over 13 amino acids. The CDR3 DNA is TGTGCCAGCAGGGTGGGAGCTAAAGAGACCCAGTACTTC. Translation: CASRVGAKETQYF.

The chain uses TRBV5-6 and TRBJ2-7; 8 bases are shared with TRBD1. From germline, CDR1 is SGHDT and CDR2 YYEEEE. With 4 bases clipped from V and 0 bases from J, the junction kept 3 bases outside the gene matches. The CDR3 covers 14 residues. CDR3 region: CASSIGTGSYEQYF. The CDR3 DNA reads as TGTGCCAGCAGCATCGGGACAGGCTCCTACGAGCAGTACTTC.

The chain carries TRBV20-1 and TRBJ2-5; D might be TRBD1 (6 bases). This CDR3 is built from 10 residues. V lost 5 bases, J lost 5 bases, and 6 bases lay in between. CDR1 is DFQATT, CDR2 SNEGSKA, per germline (reference sequence). The CDR3 DNA follows: TGCAGTGCTGACAGGGAGACCCAGTACTTC. Translation: CSADRETQYF.

V is TRBV30 and J is TRBJ1-5; D remains unclear. Trimming took off 5 bases at V and 4 bases at J, with 12 bases between the two ends. The CDR3 runs to 13 residues. Germline lookup yields CDR1 GTSNPN and CDR2 SVGIG (reference sequence). The CDR3 loop is CAWGLSLNQPQHF. The CDR3 DNA is TGTGCCTGGGGGTTGAGCCTGAATCAGCCCCAGCATTTT.

This clone was seen just once. The rearrangement links TRBV6-5 to TRBJ2-7, with no clear D. Germline values: CDR1 MNHEY, CDR2 SVGAGI. This CDR3 is 15 amino acids long. The germline V and J ends were trimmed by 0 bases and 5 bases, with 14 bases remaining between them. The CDR3 reads CASSYSIDDGDEQYF. In DNA form, the CDR3 reads TGTGCCAGCAGTTACTCGATTGATGACGGCGACGAGCAGTACTTC.

This clone was counted a few times. The CDR3 loop reads CASRIPGGAKLSGNTIYF. The CDR3, as DNA: TGTGCCAGCAGAATCCCCGGGGGGGCGAAACTCTCTGGAAACACCATATATTTT. The V call is TRBV14, the J call TRBJ1-3; tentatively, D is TRBD1 (6 bases). This CDR3 is 18 amino acids long. CDR1 is SGHDN, CDR2 FVKESK, per germline. V was cut by 6 bases and J by 0 bases, with 21 bases left in between.

This clone was found a few times. The CDR3 DNA reads as TGTGCCAGCACTGGGGATATGAACACTGAAGCTTTCTTT. This gives the protein CASTGDMNTEAFF. This chain links TRBV2 with TRBJ1-1; unclear D gene. Germline CDR1 reads SNHLY; CDR2 reads FYNNEI. V was clipped by 7 bases and J by 0 bases, with 9 bases between them. The CDR3 length is 13 residues. Drawing the rest from reference TRBV2 and TRBJ1-1, the complete variable domain is EPEVTQTPSHQVTQMGQEVILRCVPISNHLYFYWYRQILGQKVEFLVSFYNNEISEKSEIFDDQFSVERPDGSNFTLKIRSTKLEDSAMYFCASTGDMNTEAFFGQGTRLTVV.

The chain employs TRBV6-5 and TRBJ2-7; no clear D. The CDR3 sequence is 13 residues long. V lost 2 bases and J 5 bases, leaving 10 bases between the germline ends. Germline lookup yields CDR1 MNHEY and CDR2 SVGAGI. CDR3 bases: TGTGCCAGCAGTTACGACCGGCGTGACGAGCAGTACTTC. It specifies CASSYDRRDEQYF.

The CDR3: CASSSGTGAVATNEKLFF. The CDR3 region has the DNA TGTGCCAGTAGCTCCGGGACAGGGGCCGTTGCAACTAATGAAAAACTGTTTTTT. The chain joins TRBV19 to TRBJ1-4; 10 positions agree with TRBD1. Unmatched junction bases numbered 10, after V lost 6 bases and J lost 0 bases. The germline gives CDR1 LNHDA, CDR2 SQIVND (reference sequence). This CDR3 has 18 residues.

This chain uses TRBV18 with TRBJ2-1; D is ambiguous. Trimming stripped 4 bases from V and 4 bases from J, with 8 bases between. The CDR3 is made up of 13 amino acids. From germline, CDR1 is KGHSH and CDR2 LQKENI. As DNA, the CDR3 is TGTGCCAGCTCACTTAGGGCTTACAATGAGCAGTTCTTC. Translating it yields CASSLRAYNEQFF.